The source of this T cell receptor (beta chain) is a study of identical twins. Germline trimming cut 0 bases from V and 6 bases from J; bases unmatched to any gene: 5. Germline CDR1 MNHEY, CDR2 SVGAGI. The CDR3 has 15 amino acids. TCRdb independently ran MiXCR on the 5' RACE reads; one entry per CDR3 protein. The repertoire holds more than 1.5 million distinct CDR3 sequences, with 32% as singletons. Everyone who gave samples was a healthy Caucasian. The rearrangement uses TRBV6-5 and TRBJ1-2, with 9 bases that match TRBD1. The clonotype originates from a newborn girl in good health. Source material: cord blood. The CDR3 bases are TGTGCCAGCAGTTACTCGCCGGGACAGGGAGATGGCTACACCTTC. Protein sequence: CASSYSPGQGDGYTF.